The rows below give T cell receptor beta chains drawn from one sample of a study of blood T cell repertoires in COVID-19. Assay used: immunoSEQ multiplex PCR; TCRdb lists only in-frame clones, some missing. The sample contains about 280,000 clones, 85% of which appear only once. Sequenced material: peripheral blood. All receptors derive from a man in his fifties or sixties with active or convalescent COVID-19. Each CDR3 is given with its conserved first and last residue. The D gene is left open where the match is weak. A clone size is listed for some rows: how often the clone was seen (once, few, many), or a class if it is expanded.

D | J | V | size | DNA | CDR3
NA | TRBJ1-5 | TRBV29-1 | NA | TGCAGCGTCGCAATCGGGGGGGCTTCCAATCAGCCCCAGCATTTT | CSVAIGGASNQPQHF
NA | TRBJ1-3 | TRBV6-5 | NA | TGTGCCAGCAGTTACGACAGCACAGGTGGAAACACCATATATTTT | CASSYDSTGGNTIYF
NA | TRBJ1-2 | TRBV6-5 | NA | TGTGCCAGCAGTTTGACAGGTTATGGCTACACCTTC | CASSLTGYGYTF
NA | TRBJ2-7 | TRBV10-3 | once | TGTGCCATCAGTGAGGATCCCAGCTCCTACGAGCAGTACTTC | CAISEDPSSYEQYF
TRBD2 | TRBJ2-3 | TRBV9 | once | TGTGCCAGCAGCGTGAGTAGCGGGAGGCCCACAGATACGCAGTATTTT | CASSVSSGRPTDTQYF
TRBD1 | TRBJ2-4 | TRBV30 | NA | TGTGCCTGGAGTGCAGGGGGAACCAAAAACATTCAGTACTTC | CAWSAGGTKNIQYF
NA | TRBJ2-3 | TRBV7-6 | NA | TGTGCCAGCAGCTTAGGCACATACACAGATACGCAGTATTTT | CASSLGTYTDTQYF
NA | TRBJ1-5 | TRBV28 | NA | TGTGCCAGCCGATCCCACGGGGAAGATCAGCCCCAGCATTTT | CASRSHGEDQPQHF
NA | TRBJ2-7 | TRBV7-2 | once | TGTGCCAGCAGCGGGGGGGGCAGCTCCTACGAGCAGTACTTC | CASSGGGSSYEQYF
TRBD1 | TRBJ1-1 | TRBV9 | many | TGTGCCAGCAGCGTAGGGACAGGGGGAACTGAAGCTTTCTTT | CASSVGTGGTEAFF
NA | TRBJ2-3 | TRBV7-9 | NA | TGTGCCAGCAGCTTAGAAGCGATTAATACGCAGTATTTT | CASSLEAINTQYF
NA | TRBJ1-3 | TRBV28 | NA | TGTGCCAGCAGCCGGGGACAATTTAACTCTGGAAACACCATATATTTT | CASSRGQFNSGNTIYF
TRBD2 | TRBJ2-1 | TRBV2 | NA | TGTGCCAGTACCGGGACTAGCGGAGTGCCTGAGCAGTTCTTC | CASTGTSGVPEQFF
TRBD2 | TRBJ2-3 | TRBV6-1 | few | TGTGCCAGCAGTGAAGCGCTGGGACTAGCGGGAGGAGATACGCAGTATTTT | CASSEALGLAGGDTQYF
TRBD2 | TRBJ2-1 | TRBV3-1/TRBV3-2 | NA | TGTGCCAGCAGCCGTCCTAGAAGCGGGACGGGGGGGGAGCAGTTCTTC | CASSRPRSGTGGEQFF
TRBD1 | TRBJ1-1 | TRBV25-1 | once | TGTGCCAGCAGTAATACAGGGGGCCTGCCTTTCTTT | CASSNTGGLPFF
TRBD2 | TRBJ2-2 | TRBV2 | NA | TGTGCCAGCAGTGATTGGGGGACTAGCGGGAGGGCGAACACCGGGGAGCTGTTTTTT | CASSDWGTSGRANTGELFF
NA | TRBJ2-5 | TRBV2 | NA | TGTGCCAGCAGGGACAACCAAGAGACCCAGTACTTC | CASRDNQETQYF
TRBD2 | TRBJ2-7 | TRBV6-6 | NA | TGTGCCAGCAGCCCGGCCGAGGTTGCGGGAGTGTACGAGCAGTACTTC | CASSPAEVAGVYEQYF
NA | TRBJ1-6 | TRBV27 | few | TGTGCCAGCACGACCTTCGGGGGGCACTATAATTCACCCCTCCACTTT | CASTTFGGHYNSPLHF
NA | TRBJ1-1 | TRBV7-6 | NA | TGTGCCAGCAGCCAACAGGGTGGGACTGAAGCTTTCTTT | CASSQQGGTEAFF
TRBD2 | TRBJ2-1 | TRBV19 | NA | TGTGCCAGTAGTATAGTGGCGAGACTAGCGGGAGATGAGCAGTTCTTC | CASSIVARLAGDEQFF
TRBD2 | TRBJ2-7 | TRBV5-1 | NA | TGCGCCAGCAGCGCGGGACTAGCGGGAGTCCTCGAGCAGTACTTC | CASSAGLAGVLEQYF
NA | TRBJ1-2 | TRBV9 | NA | TGTGCCAGCAGCGTAGACGGGGGATCATATGGCTACACCTTC | CASSVDGGSYGYTF
NA | TRBJ2-5 | TRBV19 | NA | TGTGCCAGTAGTATAGGGACAATGGAGACCCAGTACTTC | CASSIGTMETQYF
NA | TRBJ1-6 | TRBV28 | NA | TGTGCCAGCAGTTACCCGGGACTTCATAATTCACCCCTCCACTTT | CASSYPGLHNSPLHF
NA | TRBJ1-2 | TRBV27 | NA | TGTGCCAGCAGACCTACGGACGGCGCGGGGGGCTACACCTTC | CASRPTDGAGGYTF
TRBD2 | TRBJ2-1 | TRBV27 | NA | TGTGCCAGCAGTTTGTCTAGCGGCCTCTACAATGAGCAGTTCTTC | CASSLSSGLYNEQFF
NA | TRBJ1-1 | TRBV6-5 | NA | TGTGCCAGCAGTTACGGGGCAGGGGCGAACACTGAAGCTTTCTTT | CASSYGAGANTEAFF
TRBD1 | TRBJ1-1 | TRBV6-5 | NA | TGTGCCAGCAGTCCGGCGGGACAGATCACTGAAGCTTTCTTT | CASSPAGQITEAFF
TRBD1 | TRBJ1-6 | TRBV5-1 | NA | TGCGCCAGCAGCTCCGGGGACAGCCGAACCTTTGGGTTACCCCTCCACTTT | CASSSGDSRTFGLPLHF
NA | TRBJ2-7 | TRBV7-2 | NA | TGTGCCAGCAGCTTAGTCGCACAGTACGAGCAGTACTTC | CASSLVAQYEQYF
NA | TRBJ1-1 | TRBV5-1 | NA | TGCGCCAGCAGCTTGCGCGCAGGGGTTTTGGCCACTGAAGCTTTCTTT | CASSLRAGVLATEAFF
NA | TRBJ1-2 | TRBV5-5 | NA | TGTGCCAGCAGCTTGTCGCGGGGTAGGAACTATGGCTACACCTTC | CASSLSRGRNYGYTF
TRBD1 | TRBJ2-7 | TRBV5-4 | NA | TGTGCCAGCAGCTTAGTAACCGGGACAGGGAAGGACGAGCAGTACTTC | CASSLVTGTGKDEQYF
TRBD1 | TRBJ1-2 | TRBV30 | NA | TGTGCCGGGGGACAGGGTGGCTATGGCTACACCTTC | CAGGQGGYGYTF
NA | TRBJ2-2 | TRBV6-5 | NA | TGTGCCAGCAGTACGGTGAACACCGGGGAGCTGTTTTTT | CASSTVNTGELFF
NA | TRBJ1-2 | TRBV4-1 | NA | TGCGCCAGCAGCCACGGGACTCAGGGACATGGCTACACCTTC | CASSHGTQGHGYTF
NA | TRBJ1-5 | TRBV2 | NA | TGTGCCAGCAGTGGCGGGGAGGGGGGTCAGCCCCAGCATTTT | CASSGGEGGQPQHF
TRBD1 | TRBJ2-6 | TRBV28 | once | TGTGCCAGCAGTTCGACAGGGGCAGGGGCCAACGTCCTGACTTTC | CASSSTGAGANVLTF
NA | TRBJ1-2 | TRBV27 | NA | TGTGCCAGCAGTTTGTTTGGGGCAGGCCCAGGGTTCCATGGCTACACCTTC | CASSLFGAGPGFHGYTF
NA | TRBJ2-2 | TRBV5-1 | NA | TGCGCCAGCAGCCCCAGGGCAGGGAACACCGGGGAGCTGTTTTTT | CASSPRAGNTGELFF
NA | TRBJ1-2 | TRBV28 | NA | TGTGCCAGCAGTTTGGGGGGGCGCCTCTATGGCTACACCTTC | CASSLGGRLYGYTF